This T cell receptor (beta chain) was recorded in a study of cytomegalovirus exposure and HLA in healthy donors. PCR involved 60 Vbeta and 13 Jbeta primers. In the authors' workflow: It was a later analysis that counted some 80 million unique TCR beta chains, of which around 11 million were shared. The method was immunoSEQ multiplex PCR; TCRdb's version includes in-frame clones alone and lacks a portion of them. V and J calls and clone size are copied from that table; D and trimming were computed from the DNA. Among about 190,000 clones listed, more than 65% were seen once. As for this clone: What it binds is not known.

Between the trimmed V and J ends, which lost 3 bases and 12 bases, there was a span of 11 bases. CDR3 length equals 11 residues. The V gene's germline CDR1 is MGHDK and CDR2 SYGVNS. Study-wide findings and caveats: Later, an analysis found that common viral pathogens appeared to be linked with several of the most significant clusters.

The V call is TRBV25-1, the J call TRBJ1-2, with D possibly being TRBD1 (6 bases). Material for sequencing was PBMCs. This receptor was obtained from a man aged 50 or older in good health and CMV-seronegative. CDR3 DNA: TGTGCCAGCAGTGATGGGTGGGGGCACACCTTC. Residues: CASSDGWGHTF.